This TCR beta chain was retrieved from a study of blood T cell repertoires in COVID-19. The repertoire was sequenced with immunoSEQ multiplex PCR; TCRdb's copy has only in-frame clones and lacks some. The sample lists 110,000 or so clones, 85% occurring once. V lost 4 bases and J 7 bases, leaving 8 bases between the germline ends. The CDR3 has 11 amino acids. Sequenced: peripheral blood. The chain couples TRBV12-3 or TRBV12-4 to TRBJ2-7; D may be TRBD2 (6 bases). This TCR was recovered from a middle-aged man with acute or convalescent COVID-19. The CDR3 reads CASSWAGEQYF. CDR3 DNA: TGTGCCAGCAGTTGGGCGGGGGAGCAGTACTTC.